The T cell receptor beta chain under discussion was sequenced for a study of blood T cell repertoires in COVID-19. Germline loops: CDR1 MGHRA, CDR2 YSYEKL. J was trimmed by 2 bases and V by 2 bases; bases with no gene match: 5. The CDR3 is made up of 17 amino acids. Sequencing was performed with immunoSEQ multiplex PCR; in TCRdb, only in-frame clones are kept and a portion is missing. The repertoire has 67,000 or so clones, just under 85% of them found once; the top ten carry 28%. This receptor was identified in a man between 65 and 80 years old with acute or convalescent COVID-19. The sequencing input was peripheral blood. The gene calls are TRBV4-1 and TRBJ2-3; 12 bases are shared with TRBD2. Written as DNA, the CDR3 is TGCGCCAGCAGCCAATCAGGACTAGCGGGGATCACAGATACGCAGTATTTT. Translating gives CASSQSGLAGITDTQYF.